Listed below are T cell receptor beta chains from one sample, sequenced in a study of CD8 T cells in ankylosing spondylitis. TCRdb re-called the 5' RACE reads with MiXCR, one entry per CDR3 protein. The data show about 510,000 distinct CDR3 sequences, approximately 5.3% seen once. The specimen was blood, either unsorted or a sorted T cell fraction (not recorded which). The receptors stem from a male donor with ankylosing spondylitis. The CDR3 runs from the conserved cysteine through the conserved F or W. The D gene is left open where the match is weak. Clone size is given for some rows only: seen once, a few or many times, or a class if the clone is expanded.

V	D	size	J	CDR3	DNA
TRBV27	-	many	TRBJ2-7	CASSSRWDARSYEQYF	TGTGCCAGCAGTAGCAGATGGGACGCCCGCTCCTACGAGCAGTACTTC
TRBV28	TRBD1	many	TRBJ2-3	CASSSPGQGTDTQYF	TGTGCCAGCAGTTCACCGGGACAGGGAACAGATACGCAGTATTTT
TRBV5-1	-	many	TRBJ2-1	CASSFYASANEQFF	TGCGCCAGCAGCTTTTATGCTAGCGCCAATGAGCAGTTCTTC
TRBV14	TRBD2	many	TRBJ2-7	CASSGEGLGEQYF	TGTGCCAGCAGCGGGGAGGGACTGGGCGAGCAGTACTTC
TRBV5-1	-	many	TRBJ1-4	CASSLVSGRGNEKLFF	TGCGCCAGCAGCTTGGTTTCGGGCAGGGGAAATGAAAAACTGTTTTTT
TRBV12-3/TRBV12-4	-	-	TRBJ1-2	CASGTTSSF	TGTGCCAGCGGAACTACTTCCTCCTTC
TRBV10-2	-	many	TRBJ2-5	CASRDSQETQYF	TGCGCCAGCAGGGACAGCCAAGAGACCCAGTACTTC
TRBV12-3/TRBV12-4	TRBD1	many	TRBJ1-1	CASSSPGQGVTEAFF	TGTGCCAGCAGTTCTCCGGGACAGGGGGTTACTGAAGCTTTCTTT
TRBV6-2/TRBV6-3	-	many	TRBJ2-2	CASSSARGSDTGELFF	TGTGCCAGCAGTTCGGCCAGAGGTTCGGACACCGGGGAGCTGTTTTTT
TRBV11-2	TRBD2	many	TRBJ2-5	CASSLGLAGGELQETQYF	TGTGCCAGCAGCTTAGGTCTAGCGGGGGGCGAGTTACAAGAGACCCAGTACTTC
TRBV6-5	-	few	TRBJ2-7	CASSSLLMGLRDTSYEQYF	TGTGCCAGCAGTTCCCTCCTTATGGGGCTCCGGGACACCTCCTACGAGCAGTACTTC
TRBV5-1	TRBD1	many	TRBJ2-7	CASSFGTGMGEQYF	TGCGCCAGCAGCTTCGGGACAGGGATGGGCGAGCAGTACTTC
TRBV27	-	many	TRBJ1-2	CASSSGPGGPYYGYTF	TGTGCCAGCAGCAGCGGTCCGGGGGGCCCTTACTATGGCTACACCTTC
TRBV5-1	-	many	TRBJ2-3	CASRAAPSDTQYF	TGCGCCAGCAGGGCGGCCCCATCGGATACGCAGTATTTT
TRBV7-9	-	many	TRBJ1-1	CASSLGRGFTEAFF	TGTGCCAGCAGCTTAGGCAGGGGATTCACTGAAGCTTTCTTT